Each of the 14 T cell receptor beta chains below was sequenced from the same sample in a study of cytomegalovirus exposure and HLA in healthy donors. Repertoires were generated with immunoSEQ multiplex PCR, while TCRdb's copy carries only in-frame clones and drops some. The sample carries 150,000 to 200,000 clones, 70% to 90% recorded once. Sequenced input: PBMCs. The receptors shown here come from a woman in her 30s in good health and CMV-seronegative.

The chain joins TRBV5-4 to TRBJ2-7, with 9 nucleotides matching TRBD1. CDR3 length: 16 amino acids. The V gene end was trimmed by 4 bases and the J gene end by 4 bases; junction bases not matched to a gene: 12. The V gene's germline CDR1 is SGHNT and CDR2 YYREEE (reference sequence). The CDR3 DNA is TGTGCCAGCAGCCAAATTCGGGGACAGGGCACTTACGAGCAGTACTTC. It is translated as CASSQIRGQGTYEQYF.

The chain is built from TRBV20-1 and TRBJ1-3, with D uncertain. The germline V gene encodes CDR1 DFQATT and CDR2 SNEGSKA (reference sequence). The CDR3 length is 11 residues. Trimming took off 3 bases at V and 4 bases at J, with 4 bases between the two ends. CDR3 in DNA: TGCAGTGCTAGTCAGGGAAACACCATATATTTT. It is translated as CSASQGNTIYF.

This clone is a singleton in its sample. In DNA form, the CDR3 reads TGTGCCATCAGTGTATCGGTTGGGGCGGGGCACGAGCAGTACTTC. Translating it yields CAISVSVGAGHEQYF. The V call is TRBV10-3, the J call TRBJ2-7, with TRBD2 as a possible D gene (6 bases). Trimming shortened V by 4 bases and J by 5 bases, and 18 bases separated the two germline ends. In germline, CDR1 is ENHRY, CDR2 SYGVKD. There are 15 residues in the CDR3.

In DNA form, the CDR3 reads TGTGCCAGCAGTCTCGGTGGGGGTGAGTCCTACGAGCAGTACTTC. As protein: CASSLGGGESYEQYF. The chain recombines TRBV27 with TRBJ2-7; D possibly uses TRBD1 or TRBD2 (5 bases each). Germline CDR1 MNHEY, CDR2 SMNVEV (reference sequence). Trimming left V 5 bases short and J 1 base short, with 15 bases between. The CDR3 covers 15 residues.

The chain links TRBV28 to TRBJ2-7; D is perhaps TRBD2 (6 bases). This CDR3 has 14 residues. The V gene lost 5 bases and the J gene lost 4 bases, with 15 bases spanning the gap. The germline V gene encodes CDR1 MDHEN and CDR2 SYDVKM. The CDR3 reads CASSRLTRPYEQYF. The CDR3 DNA is TGTGCCAGCAGTCGCCTGACTAGACCATACGAGCAGTACTTC.

The rearrangement links TRBV27 to TRBJ2-2; possibly TRBD1 or TRBD2 for D (5 bases each). The CDR3 totals 15 residues. Trimming stripped 3 bases from V and 3 bases from J, with 11 bases between. The germline CDR1 and CDR2 sequences are MNHEY and SMNVEV (reference sequence). The CDR3 nucleotides are TGTGCCAGCAGTTTGGCCGGGACCTACACCGGGGAGCTGTTTTTT. Amino acid sequence: CASSLAGTYTGELFF.

The chain links TRBV14 to TRBJ2-7, with 8 nucleotides matching TRBD2. CDR1 and CDR2 (germline): SGHDN, FVKESK. J was trimmed by 3 bases and V by 0 bases; bases with no gene match: 10. CDR3 length equals 17 residues. This CDR3 is CASSQEPLTSGGYEQYF. As DNA, the CDR3 is TGTGCCAGCAGCCAAGAGCCCCTCACCAGCGGGGGCTACGAGCAGTACTTC.

The chain recombines TRBV7-6 with TRBJ1-1; no firm D call. V lost 1 base and J lost 1, with 13 bases in between. The CDR3 is made up of 16 amino acids. Germline lookup yields CDR1 SGHVS and CDR2 FNYEAQ. The CDR3 nucleotides are TGTGCCAGCAGCTTAGGTAGCGTGGCCCCGAACACTGAAGCTTTCTTT. Protein: CASSLGSVAPNTEAFF. Full variable domain (rest looked up from reference TRBV7-6 and TRBJ1-1): GAGVSQSPRYKVTKRGQDVALRCDPISGHVSLYWYRQALGQGPEFLTYFNYEAQQDKSGLPNDRFSAERPEGSISTLTIQRTEQRDSAMYRCASSLGSVAPNTEAFFGQGTRLTVV.

The chain joins TRBV2 to TRBJ1-2, with TRBD1 matching over 12 bases. The CDR3 consists of 16 residues. J lost 8 bases, V lost 3 bases, and 10 bases had no gene match. The V gene's germline CDR1 is SNHLY and CDR2 FYNNEI. The CDR3 is CASSDIRGQGARGYTF. The CDR3 DNA reads as TGTGCCAGCAGTGATATTAGGGGACAGGGGGCGCGGGGCTACACCTTC.

The rearrangement links TRBV7-3 to TRBJ2-4; D might be TRBD1 or TRBD2, each matching 5 bases. CDR1 and CDR2 from the germline V gene are SGHTA and FQGTGA. V lost 4 bases and J 6 bases, leaving 13 bases between the germline ends. The CDR3 has 14 residues. DNA of the CDR3: TGTGCCAGCAGCTCGGGACCTGGGGGAAACATTCAGTACTTC. The encoded protein is CASSSGPGGNIQYF.

This chain joins TRBV30 and TRBJ2-3, with D possibly matching TRBD2 (7 bases). Looked up from germline, CDR1 is GTSNPN and CDR2 is SVGIG (reference sequence). V was pared by 0 bases and J by 1 base, with 14 bases between. CDR3 length: 16 amino acids. The DNA of the CDR3 is TGTGCCTGGAGTGTACGGCGGGGGCTGGGCACAGATACGCAGTATTTT. Encoded protein: CAWSVRRGLGTDTQYF.

V is TRBV28 and J is TRBJ1-4, with 8 bases fitting TRBD1. The V segment lost 3 bases and the J segment 8 bases; nucleotides outside the gene matches: 20. The CDR3 has 19 residues. CDR1 and CDR2 from the germline V gene are MDHEN and SYDVKM. CDR3 DNA sequence: TGTGCCAGCAGTTTTATCTACGGCCCTACTGGACAGGGAGGAGAAAAACTGTTTTTT. Protein sequence: CASSFIYGPTGQGGEKLFF.

V gene TRBV7-2 combines with J gene TRBJ2-7; possible D gene TRBD1, 6 bases. CDR3 size: 14 residues. Trimming cost V 1 base and J 2 bases, with 9 bases left between them. Per germline, CDR1 SGHTA and CDR2 FQGNSA. The CDR3 sequence: CASSLGDTAYEQYF. The CDR3 region has the DNA TGTGCCAGCAGCTTAGGGGACACCGCCTACGAGCAGTACTTC.

The V and J genes are TRBV28 and TRBJ2-5, with D uncertain. The germline gives CDR1 MDHEN, CDR2 SYDVKM. This CDR3 region has 11 residues. The ends were cut back, 5 bases at V and 2 bases at J, with 3 bases in the middle. DNA of the CDR3: TGTGCCAGCAGTCCACAAGAGACCCAGTACTTC. It translates to CASSPQETQYF.